A single sample gave rise to the 32 T cell receptor beta chains below, sequenced in a study of regulatory T cells in long-lasting Graves disease listed by TCRdb under 2021. The library was prepared using multiplex PCR. Sequenced using an Illumina HiSeq 4000. TCR beta libraries were built with iRepertoire HTBI primers and Arm-PCR amplification of CDR3 regions. Starting from the raw public reads, TCRdb applied fastp trimming at Q25, assembled clones with MiXCR and retained in-frame beta chains. Identical CDR3 protein sequences are pooled into one entry, listed with their most common genes and DNA. Within this sample are some 340,000 distinct CDR3 sequences, with about 12% of them counted one time only. The ten largest clones add up to approximately 19% of the sample. The time point label corresponds to: newly diagnosed GD, antithyroid drugs for less than 3 months. For both TCR sequencing and RNA sequencing, RNA was extracted from PBMCs using TRIzol.

This same sample was also part of a study on T cells in Graves' hyperthyroidism and ophthalmopathy.

The sample here was peripheral blood mononuclear cells (PBMCs), taken at new diagnosis, from a patient treated with antithyroid drugs. The receptors shown here come from a woman under 30 with Graves disease. Donor details come from another sample of the same person, matched by shared clones.

This clonotype came up many times. The V and J genes are TRBV6-1 and TRBJ1-5; 7 bases align to TRBD1. J was trimmed by 5 bases and V by 6 bases; bases with no gene match: 13. Germline-derived CDR1 and CDR2 are MNHNS and SASEGT. This CDR3 contains 16 residues. The chain's CDR3 is CASSHRGRTRHQPQHF. The CDR3 nucleotides read TGTGCCAGCAGCCACAGGGGAAGGACACGGCATCAGCCCCAGCATTTT.

This clonotype appeared many times. The chain is built from TRBV20-1 and TRBJ1-5; 9 nucleotides match TRBD1. Losses at the gene ends were 3 bases for V and 2 bases for J; bases not matched to a gene: 5. CDR1 DFQATT and CDR2 SNEGSKA come from the germline V gene (reference sequence). The CDR3 sequence is 15 residues long. The CDR3 DNA follows: TGCAGTGCTAGGACAGGGGGAGGTGGCAATCAGCCCCAGCATTTT. Translated, it gives CSARTGGGGNQPQHF.

The V gene is TRBV6-1, the J gene TRBJ2-3, with 8 bases fitting TRBD2. J gave up 3 bases and V 6 bases, and 11 bases lay outside the gene matches. Germline CDR1 is MNHNS and CDR2 is SASEGT. The CDR3 covers 16 residues. DNA of the CDR3: TGTGCCAGCAGCCGACCGGGTAGCGGGACGACAGATACGCAGTATTTT. It encodes CASSRPGSGTTDTQYF.

There are many counts of this clonotype. This sequence joins TRBV6-1 and TRBJ2-3; 12 nucleotides agree with TRBD1. Germline-derived CDR1 and CDR2 are MNHNS and SASEGT. The CDR3 sequence is 14 residues long. V lost 5 bases to trimming and J lost 6 bases; unmatched junction nucleotides: 3. The CDR3 sequence: CASSRDRGQDTQYF. In DNA form, the CDR3 reads TGTGCCAGCAGTCGGGACAGGGGGCAGGATACGCAGTATTTT.

The V gene is TRBV19, the J gene TRBJ2-1; D is undetermined. This CDR3 spans 13 amino acids. Germline CDR1 is LNHDA and CDR2 is SQIVND (reference sequence). Trimming removed 3 bases at V and 9 bases at J, with 12 bases between. The DNA for the CDR3 is TGTGCCAGTAGTATTGGAGTCGGCGGTGAGCAGTTCTTC. It yields the protein CASSIGVGGEQFF.

This clonotype was found many times. This chain connects TRBV28 to TRBJ2-3; D is possibly TRBD2 (6 bases). The ends were cut back, 2 bases at V and 4 bases at J, with 19 bases in the middle. Per germline, CDR1 MDHEN and CDR2 SYDVKM. The CDR3 has 17 amino acids. The CDR3, as DNA: TGTGCCAGCAGTTTAAACCCCCCCGGGAGTTTGTCAGATACGCAGTATTTT. This encodes CASSLNPPGSLSDTQYF.

V usage is TRBV12-3 or TRBV12-4 and J usage is TRBJ1-5; 8 bases are a match to TRBD1. V trimming: 6 bases; J trimming: 6 bases; junction bases outside the gene matches: 7. The CDR3 is 14 residues long. CDR3 protein: CASSHRTGRQPQHF. The CDR3 DNA follows: TGTGCCAGCAGCCATAGGACAGGGCGTCAGCCCCAGCATTTT.

This clonotype was detected ten times or more. The chain couples TRBV6-1 to TRBJ2-7, with 7 bases matching TRBD2. The J segment lost 6 bases and the V segment lost 6 bases, leaving 11 bases of the junction unmatched. Germline V gene lookup returns CDR1 MNHNS and CDR2 SASEGT. This CDR3 has 14 residues. CDR3 in DNA: TGTGCCAGCAGCCCCGCTAGCGGCCCCATCGAGCAGTACTTC. It specifies CASSPASGPIEQYF.

The rearrangement uses TRBV19 and TRBJ2-1, with no clear D. The V and J ends lost 3 bases and 1 base respectively, with 7 bases between them. The CDR3 runs to 14 residues. CDR1 LNHDA and CDR2 SQIVND come from the germline V gene (reference sequence). CDR3 region: CASSIEGSYNEQFF. CDR3 DNA sequence: TGTGCCAGTAGTATCGAAGGATCCTACAATGAGCAGTTCTTC.

This chain uses TRBV7-9 with TRBJ2-5; 10 bases are a match to TRBD2. The CDR3 has 19 residues. The V gene's germline CDR1 is SEHNR and CDR2 FQNEAQ (reference sequence). V shed 1 base and J 0 bases; nucleotides not matched to a gene: 11. CDR3 DNA: TGTGCCAGCAGCTTAGGCTTCCTAGCGGGGGCGAAGTACCAAGAGACCCAGTACTTC. This gives the protein CASSLGFLAGAKYQETQYF.

The table lists this clonotype with a few counts. The genes are TRBV6-2 or TRBV6-3 and TRBJ2-3; no clear D. The CDR3 length is 12 residues. Trimming pared 6 bases from V and 6 bases from J, leaving 10 bases between. Germline V gene lookup returns CDR1 MNHEY and CDR2 SVGEGT. CDR3: CASSPSFDTQYF. The CDR3 DNA is TGTGCCAGCAGCCCTAGTTTCGATACGCAGTATTTT.

CDR3 bases: TGTGCCAGCAGCTTGTGGGGGGTAACAGATACGCAGTATTTT. The encoded protein is CASSLWGVTDTQYF. The chain has TRBV5-8 and TRBJ2-3; tentatively, D is TRBD2 (6 bases). This CDR3 is built from 14 residues. Trimming removed 1 base at V and 3 bases at J, with 9 bases between. The germline V gene has CDR1 SGHTS and CDR2 YDEGEE.

This clonotype has ten or more counts. This sequence joins TRBV20-1 and TRBJ2-5; 10 bases agree with TRBD2. V was clipped by 3 bases and J by 3 bases; unmatched bases: 19. The CDR3 is 19 amino acids. CDR1 and CDR2 (germline): DFQATT, SNEGSKA (reference sequence). CDR3: CSASEFGGASGGPEETQYF. In DNA form, the CDR3 reads TGCAGTGCTAGCGAGTTCGGGGGGGCTAGCGGGGGTCCGGAAGAGACCCAGTACTTC.

This clonotype was seen ten or more times. CDR3 residues: CASSFPLRGLAGSYNEQFF. CDR3 in DNA: TGTGCCAGCAGTTTCCCCTTAAGAGGACTAGCGGGTTCCTACAATGAGCAGTTCTTC. The V call is TRBV28, the J call TRBJ2-1, with TRBD2 identical over 11 bases. The CDR3 length is 19 residues. V dropped 3 bases and J dropped 1; count of bases not matched to a gene: 11. Germline CDR1 MDHEN, CDR2 SYDVKM.

Many counts were recorded for this clonotype. The chain employs TRBV7-9 and TRBJ1-1; 8 nucleotides line up with TRBD1. The ends lost 4 bases at V and 6 bases at J; junction bases unmatched: 7. The CDR3 runs 14 residues. Germline lookup yields CDR1 SEHNR and CDR2 FQNEAQ (reference sequence). The DNA of the CDR3 is TGTGCCAGCAGCTCCTGGACAGGGATCGCTGAAGCTTTCTTT. As protein: CASSSWTGIAEAFF.

This clonotype came up a few times. One end of the junction varies from germline; a read error may be responsible. The chain is built from TRBV7-9 and TRBJ2-1; the D is unclear. The CDR3 loop spans 14 amino acids. CDR1 and CDR2 (germline): SEHNR, FQNEAQ (reference sequence). The CDR3 sequence: CAGSLPGSYNEQFF. The CDR3 bases are TGTGCCGGCAGCTTACCGGGCTCCTACAATGAGCAGTTCTTC.

This clonotype was found a few times. This rearrangement joins TRBV7-9 to TRBJ2-2, with 8 bases identical to TRBD2. This CDR3 contains 14 residues. Germline-derived CDR1 and CDR2 are SEHNR and FQNEAQ (reference sequence). V shed 7 bases, J shed 6 bases, and the junction held 7 bases outside the gene matches. The CDR3 spells CASTLGGEAGELFF. CDR3 bases: TGTGCCAGCACCCTCGGGGGGGAGGCCGGGGAGCTGTTTTTT.

This clonotype has a handful of counts. The chain uses TRBV20-1 and TRBJ2-4; a weak D match, TRBD2 (6 bases). CDR3 length equals 15 residues. From germline, CDR1 is DFQATT and CDR2 SNEGSKA (reference sequence). Trimming removed 5 bases at V and 4 bases at J, with 18 bases between. The CDR3 DNA sequence: TGCAGTGCTCCTCACGGGACTCATGCTAAAAACATTCAGTACTTC. Encoded protein: CSAPHGTHAKNIQYF.

This clonotype showed up just a few times. The genes are TRBV12-3 or TRBV12-4 and TRBJ1-4; 7 nucleotides align to TRBD1. V dropped 5 bases and J dropped 11; count of bases not matched to a gene: 5. CDR3 length equals 12 residues. In DNA, the CDR3 is TGTGCCAGCAGTCCCAGGGGGGGTAAACTGTTTTTT. It specifies CASSPRGGKLFF.

This clonotype appeared many times. The gene calls are TRBV20-1 and TRBJ2-3; either TRBD1 or TRBD2 may fit D (5 bases each). Per the germline V gene, CDR1 is DFQATT and CDR2 is SNEGSKA (reference sequence). Trimming removed 1 base at V and 2 bases at J, with 16 bases between. The CDR3 spans 16 residues. In DNA form, the CDR3 reads TGCAGTGCTAGAGCGGTACTGGGGGTTTTCACAGATACGCAGTATTTT. This codes for CSARAVLGVFTDTQYF.

This rearrangement joins TRBV20-1 to TRBJ2-5; D unclear. Trimming cost V 6 bases and J 4 bases, with 21 bases left between them. The germline gives CDR1 DFQATT, CDR2 SNEGSKA (reference sequence). This CDR3 comprises 15 residues. The CDR3 spells CSAKNLRLQSETQYF. CDR3 bases: TGCAGTGCGAAGAACCTCAGACTCCAATCAGAGACCCAGTACTTC.

This clonotype was counted at least ten times. The chain links TRBV5-1 to TRBJ2-1, with D unresolved. Germline V lookup: CDR1 SGHRS, CDR2 YFSETQ. This CDR3 has 15 amino acids. Trimming cost V 1 base and J 5 bases, with 13 bases left between them. CDR3 nucleotide sequence: TGCGCCAGCAGCTTGCGTTATTCGGTCCACAATGAGCAGTTCTTC. The encoded protein is CASSLRYSVHNEQFF.

This chain uses TRBV29-1 with TRBJ2-5; maybe TRBD2 (6 bases). The CDR3 has 17 residues. Germline CDR1 SQVTM, CDR2 ANQGSEA. The germline V and J ends were trimmed by 0 bases and 7 bases, with 24 bases remaining between them. As DNA, the CDR3 is TGCAGCGTTGAAGATCCGAACGGGAGAAAGGCGTCAGGGACCCAGTACTTC. Its protein is CSVEDPNGRKASGTQYF.

This clonotype was counted ten times or more. The V gene is TRBV28, the J gene TRBJ2-7; D is perhaps TRBD2 (5 bases). Per germline, CDR1 MDHEN and CDR2 SYDVKM. V lost 6 bases, J lost 4 bases, and 13 bases lay in between. This CDR3 is built from 13 residues. The CDR3 region is CASSRSAGYEQYF. CDR3 sequence (DNA): TGTGCCAGCAGCCGATCGGCGGGTTACGAGCAGTACTTC.

About this clonotype itself: A clone one base away is much larger, so this may be a read error. The rearrangement links TRBV7-2 to TRBJ2-3; D is ambiguous. The CDR3 is 12 amino acids. Germline V CDR1 and CDR2: SGHTA, FQGNSA. V was clipped by 4 bases and J by 4 bases, with 6 bases between them. CDR3 DNA sequence: TGTGCCAGCAGCTCAAGTTCAGATACGCAGTATTTT. This sequence encodes CASSSSSDTQYF.

This clonotype has at least ten counts. The chain combines TRBV14 with TRBJ2-7, with 10 nucleotides matching TRBD2. This CDR3 spans 14 amino acids. Per germline, CDR1 SGHDN and CDR2 FVKESK. The trim removed 4 bases at V and 3 bases at J, leaving 3 bases unmatched. The CDR3 region is CASSRGLAVYEQYF. The DNA of the CDR3 is TGTGCCAGCAGCCGAGGACTAGCGGTCTACGAGCAGTACTTC. Drawing the rest from reference TRBV14 and TRBJ2-7, the complete variable domain is EAGVTQFPSHSVIEKGQTVTLRCDPISGHDNLYWYRRVMGKEIKFLLHFVKESKQDESGMPNNRFLAERTGGTYSTLKVQPAELEDSGVYFCASSRGLAVYEQYFGPGTRLTVT.

This clonotype has only a few counts. The rearrangement links TRBV7-9 to TRBJ1-6; 9 bases map to TRBD1. J gave up 8 bases and V 5 bases, and 25 bases lay outside the gene matches. The CDR3 spans 21 residues. Germline-derived CDR1 and CDR2 are SEHNR and FQNEAQ (reference sequence). For the CDR3, the DNA is TGTGCCAGCAGCAAGGGTGTTCGGAAAGGACAGGGGTGGTGGTGGGATTCACCCCTCCACTTT. It encodes CASSKGVRKGQGWWWDSPLHF.

V is TRBV5-4 and J is TRBJ1-2, with TRBD1 matching over 7 bases. The CDR3 spans 13 residues. CDR1 is SGHNT, CDR2 YYREEE, per germline (reference sequence). The ends lost 2 bases at V and 5 bases at J; junction bases unmatched: 3. DNA of the CDR3: TGTGCCAGCAGCTTCGGGACAGAGTATGGCTACACCTTC. Encoded protein: CASSFGTEYGYTF.

This clonotype was detected ten times or more. The chain combines TRBV5-4 with TRBJ2-5; the D is unclear. Germline lookup yields CDR1 SGHNT and CDR2 YYREEE (reference sequence). V lost 0 bases and J lost 10, with 25 bases in between. The length of the CDR3 is 17 residues. CDR3 region: CASSLDSERIQNIDQYF. The CDR3 region has the DNA TGTGCCAGCAGCTTGGACAGCGAAAGGATCCAAAATATCGACCAGTACTTC.

This clonotype was seen at least ten times. The chain carries TRBV12-3 or TRBV12-4 and TRBJ2-1; possible D gene TRBD2, 5 bases. V lost 1 base and J lost 6, with 10 bases in between. The CDR3 is 14 residues long. The CDR3 DNA follows: TGTGCCAGCAGTTTAGTTCGAGGGATCAATGAGCAGTTCTTC. Translated, it gives CASSLVRGINEQFF.

Concerning this clonotype itself: It may be a read error: a sequence one base away is much more abundant. The J gene is TRBJ1-2, the V gene TRBV19, with D possibly TRBD1 on 5 matching bases. The V gene's germline CDR1 is LNHDA and CDR2 SQIVND (reference sequence). CDR3 length equals 11 residues. V was pared by 6 bases and J by 4 bases, with 6 bases between. CDR3 protein: CASRRGYGYTF. CDR3 nucleotides: TGTGCCAGTAGAAGGGGCTATGGCTACACCTTC.

This clonotype has ten or more counts. The genes are TRBV6-5 and TRBJ2-5, with TRBD1 identical over 7 bases. The V gene's germline CDR1 is MNHEY and CDR2 SVGAGI. The ends lost 0 bases at V and 2 bases at J; junction bases unmatched: 9. There are 17 residues in the CDR3. The CDR3 loop is CASSYSARDSRQETQYF. The DNA of the CDR3 is TGTGCCAGCAGTTACTCGGCACGGGACAGCCGTCAAGAGACCCAGTACTTC.